This T cell receptor beta chain appears in the sequencing data of a study of shared clonotypes between healthy human individuals. The assay was immunoSEQ multiplex PCR, and TCRdb's table has in-frame clones only and misses some. The data show around 690,000 clones, 90% seen once. Donors included only healthy HIV-negative adults lacking recent acute infections or vaccinations. The sample was memory CD8+ T cells from PBMCs. Noted subset: CD45RO+ cells pooled with CCR7-negative TemRA cells. This TCR was sampled from a man between 18 and 29 years old in good health. Some clones in this sample may be carry-over from other donors' samples.

The CDR3 DNA reads as TGCGCCAGCAGCTTACCGGGAGGTTACAATGAGCAGTTCTTC. This gives the protein CASSLPGGYNEQFF. The chain has TRBV5-1 and TRBJ2-1; 7 bases line up with TRBD2. In germline, CDR1 is SGHRS, CDR2 YFSETQ. The junction had 3 bases not matched to a gene; V was cut back by 2 bases and J by 4 bases. This CDR3 has 14 residues.